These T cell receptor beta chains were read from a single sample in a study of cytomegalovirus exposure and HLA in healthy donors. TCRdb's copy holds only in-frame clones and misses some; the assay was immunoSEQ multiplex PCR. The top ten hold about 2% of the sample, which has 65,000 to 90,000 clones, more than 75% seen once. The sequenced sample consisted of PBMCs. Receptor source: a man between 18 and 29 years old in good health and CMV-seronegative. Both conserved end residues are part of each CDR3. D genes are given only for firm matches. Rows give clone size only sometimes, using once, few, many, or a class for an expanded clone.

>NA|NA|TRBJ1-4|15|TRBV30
TGTGCCTGGAGTTTGACAGGAGCAACTAATGAAAAACTGTTTTTT
CAWSLTGATNEKLFF
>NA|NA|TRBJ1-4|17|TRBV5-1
TGCGCCAGCAGCTTGGCCCGGGGGGCCTCCCCCAATGAAAAACTGTTTTTT
CASSLARGASPNEKLFF
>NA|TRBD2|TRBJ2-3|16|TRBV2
TGTGCCAGCAGTGGAGCTAGCGGGCTCAGCACAGATACGCAGTATTTT
CASSGASGLSTDTQYF
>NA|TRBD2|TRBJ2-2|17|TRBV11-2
TGTGCCAGCAGTTCGACTAGCGGGAGCCCTAACACCGGGGAGCTGTTTTTT
CASSSTSGSPNTGELFF
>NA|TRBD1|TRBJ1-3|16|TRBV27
TGTGCCAGCAGCCGACGGACAGGGGGCATTGGAAACACCATATATTTT
CASSRRTGGIGNTIYF
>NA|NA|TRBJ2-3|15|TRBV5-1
TGCGCCAGCAGCCTGAGCGGACCTGACACAGATACGCAGTATTTT
CASSLSGPDTDTQYF
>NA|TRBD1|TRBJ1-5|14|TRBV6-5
TGTGCCAGCAGTTACGGACAGGGCAATCAGCCCCAGCATTTT
CASSYGQGNQPQHF
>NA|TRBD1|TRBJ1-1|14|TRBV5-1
TGCGCCAGCAGCACGGGACAGGGAAACACTGAAGCTTTCTTT
CASSTGQGNTEAFF
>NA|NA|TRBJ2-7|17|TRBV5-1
TGCGCCAGCAGCTTGGGGCCACAGGGAAACACTTGGTACGAGCAGTACTTC
CASSLGPQGNTWYEQYF
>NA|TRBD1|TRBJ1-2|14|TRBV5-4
TGTGCCAGCAGCTCCCTCAGGGGGCCCTGGGGCTACACCTTC
CASSSLRGPWGYTF
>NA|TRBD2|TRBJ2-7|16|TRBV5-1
TGCGCCAGCAGCCCCGAGACTAGCGGGAGCCTTTACGAGCAGTACTTC
CASSPETSGSLYEQYF
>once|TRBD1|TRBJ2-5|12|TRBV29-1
TGCAGCGTTGATGCGACAGGGGAGACCCAGTACTTC
CSVDATGETQYF
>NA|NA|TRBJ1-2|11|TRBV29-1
TGCAGCGTTACTTCCGATTATGGCTACACCTTC
CSVTSDYGYTF
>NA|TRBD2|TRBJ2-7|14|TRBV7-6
TGTGCCAGCAGCTGGGCCGGGGCGGGGGGCGAGCAGTACTTC
CASSWAGAGGEQYF
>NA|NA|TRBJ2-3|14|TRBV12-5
TGTGCTAGTGGTTTTTCGGGTTTCCCAGATACGCAGTATTTT
CASGFSGFPDTQYF
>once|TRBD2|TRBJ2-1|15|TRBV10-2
TGCGCCAGCTCGAAGGGAGGGCCTATCTTCCATGAGCAGTTCTTC
CASSKGGPIFHEQFF
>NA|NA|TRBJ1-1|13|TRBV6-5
TGTGCCAGCAGACGACAGGAGAACACTGAAGCTTTCTTT
CASRRQENTEAFF
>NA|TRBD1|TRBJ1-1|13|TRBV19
TGTGCCAGTAGTCTGGACAGGGACACTGAAGCTTTCTTT
CASSLDRDTEAFF
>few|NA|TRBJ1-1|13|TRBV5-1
TGCGCCAGCAGCTTCAACACGAACACTGAAGCTTTCTTT
CASSFNTNTEAFF
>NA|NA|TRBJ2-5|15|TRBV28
TGTGCCAGCAAGTGGACACAGGGCCTGAAAGAGACCCAGTACTTC
CASKWTQGLKETQYF
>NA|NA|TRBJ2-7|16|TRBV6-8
TGTGCCAGCAGTTACTCAAGACTTCCTAGCCGATGCGAGCAGTACTTC
CASSYSRLPSRCEQYF
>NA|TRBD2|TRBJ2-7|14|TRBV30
TGTGCCTGGAGTGACGGGGGGGCCAAGGACGAGCAGTACTTC
CAWSDGGAKDEQYF
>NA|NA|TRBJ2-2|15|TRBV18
TGTGCCAGCTCACGACCCAGGGGGGACACCGGGGAGCTGTTTTTT
CASSRPRGDTGELFF
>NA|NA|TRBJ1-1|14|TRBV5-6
TGTGCCAGCAGCTTGGGCGTAACAGGAGCTGAAGCTTTCTTT
CASSLGVTGAEAFF
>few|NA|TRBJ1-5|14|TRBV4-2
TGTGCCAGCAGCCAAGAACGGGATGATCGGCCCCAGCATTTT
CASSQERDDRPQHF
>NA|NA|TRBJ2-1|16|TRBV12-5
TGTGCTAGTGGTTTGGACAGAGTAGCGCCTTACAATGAGCAGTTCTTC
CASGLDRVAPYNEQFF
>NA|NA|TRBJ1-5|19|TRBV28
TGTGCCAGCAGTTTTCCCGGACCCTCTCGGGAAATGACTAATCAGCCCCAGCATTTT
CASSFPGPSREMTNQPQHF
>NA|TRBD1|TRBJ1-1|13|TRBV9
TGTGCCAGCACCACTAGAGGAGGGGGCGTAGCTTTCTTT
CASTTRGGGVAFF
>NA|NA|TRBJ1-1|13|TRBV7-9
TGTGCCAGCAGCTTATCAGAGAACACTGAAGCTTTCTTT
CASSLSENTEAFF
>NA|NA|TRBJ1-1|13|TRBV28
TGTGCCAGCAGAACCGACAGAAACACTGAAGCTTTCTTT
CASRTDRNTEAFF
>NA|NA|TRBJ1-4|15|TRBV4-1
TGCGCCAGCAGTCTCCGGCAGGGATCTGATGAAAAACTGTTTTTT
CASSLRQGSDEKLFF
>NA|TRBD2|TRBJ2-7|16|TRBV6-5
TGTGCCAGCAGTTACGTGGGACTAGCGGGGACCTACGAGCAGTACTTC
CASSYVGLAGTYEQYF
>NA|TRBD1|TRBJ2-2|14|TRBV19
TGTGCCAGTAGTATAGGGGACAGGTCCGGGGAGCTGTTTTTT
CASSIGDRSGELFF
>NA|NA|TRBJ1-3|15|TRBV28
TGTGCCAGCAGTTTAGACAGGACGATTGGAAACACCATATATTTT
CASSLDRTIGNTIYF
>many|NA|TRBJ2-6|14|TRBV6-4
TGTGCCAGCAGTGACGGGCATGGGGCCAACGTCCTGACTTTC
CASSDGHGANVLTF
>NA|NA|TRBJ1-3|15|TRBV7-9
TGTGCCAGCAGCTACGGACAGAGCTCTGGAAACACCATATATTTT
CASSYGQSSGNTIYF
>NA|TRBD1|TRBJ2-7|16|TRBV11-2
TGTGCCAGCAGCTTACGGAGGACAGGGGTGGCCTACGAGCAGTACTTC
CASSLRRTGVAYEQYF
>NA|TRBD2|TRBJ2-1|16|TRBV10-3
TGTGCCATCAGTGAACGGCTAGCGGGGGCCAAGACTGAGCAGTTCTTC
CAISERLAGAKTEQFF
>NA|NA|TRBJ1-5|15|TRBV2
TGTGCCAGCAGGGCGGACAGTCTTAGCAATCAGCCCCAGCATTTT
CASRADSLSNQPQHF
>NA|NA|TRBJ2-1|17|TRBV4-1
TGCGCCAGCAGCCAAGAGGGCCCGGGACAAGGGTACAATGAGCAGTTCTTC
CASSQEGPGQGYNEQFF
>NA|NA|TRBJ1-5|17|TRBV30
TGTGACTGGGCGGGACCCCGGGCAGTAGATAGCAATCAGCCCCAGCATTTT
CDWAGPRAVDSNQPQHF
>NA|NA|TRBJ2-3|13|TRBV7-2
TGTGCCAGCAGCCTAGACAGGTCAGATACGCAGTATTTT
CASSLDRSDTQYF
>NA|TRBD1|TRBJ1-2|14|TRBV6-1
TGTGCCAGCATTGGGGACAGGGGGCTAGGCGGCTACACCTTC
CASIGDRGLGGYTF
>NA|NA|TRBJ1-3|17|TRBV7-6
TGTGCCAGCAGCACTAAAAACCAGAAGATCTCTGGAAACACCATATATTTT
CASSTKNQKISGNTIYF
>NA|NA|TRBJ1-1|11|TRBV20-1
TGCAGTGCTAGCCAGGCCACTGAAGCTTTCTTT
CSASQATEAFF
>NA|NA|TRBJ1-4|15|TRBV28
TGTGCCAGCAGTTTCGGGGGGTATACAAATGAAAAACTGTTTTTT
CASSFGGYTNEKLFF
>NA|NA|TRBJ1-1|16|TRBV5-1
TGCGCCAGCAGCTTTTTAGGGGCTGAATTGAACACTGAAGCTTTCTTT
CASSFLGAELNTEAFF
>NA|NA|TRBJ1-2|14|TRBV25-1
TGTGCCAGCAGGAGATCAGGGTCAGACTATGGCTACACCTTC
CASRRSGSDYGYTF
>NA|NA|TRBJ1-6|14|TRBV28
TGTGCCAGCAGCCCGGGACTCTATAATTCACCCCTCCACTTT
CASSPGLYNSPLHF
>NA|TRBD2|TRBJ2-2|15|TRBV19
TGTGCCACTCTAGACGGGGGGATAAACACCGGGGAGCTGTTTTTT
CATLDGGINTGELFF
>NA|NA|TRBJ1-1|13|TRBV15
TGTGCCACCAGCAGCGGGGGGAACACTGAAGCTTTCTTT
CATSSGGNTEAFF
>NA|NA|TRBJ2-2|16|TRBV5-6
TGTGCCAGCAGCCCCGGGTGGGGGCAGTTCTCCGGGGAGCTGTTTTTT
CASSPGWGQFSGELFF